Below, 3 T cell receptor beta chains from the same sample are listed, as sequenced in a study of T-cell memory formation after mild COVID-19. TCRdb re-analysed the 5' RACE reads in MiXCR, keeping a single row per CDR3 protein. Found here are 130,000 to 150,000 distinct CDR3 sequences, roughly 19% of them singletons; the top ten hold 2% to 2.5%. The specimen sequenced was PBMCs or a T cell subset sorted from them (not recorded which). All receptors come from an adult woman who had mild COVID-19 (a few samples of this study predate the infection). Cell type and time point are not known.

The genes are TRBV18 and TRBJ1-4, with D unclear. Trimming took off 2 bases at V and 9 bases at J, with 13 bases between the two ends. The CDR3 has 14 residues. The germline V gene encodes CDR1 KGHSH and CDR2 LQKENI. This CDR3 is CASSPVAQSKKLFF. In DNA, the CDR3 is TGTGCCAGCTCACCAGTGGCGCAAAGCAAAAAACTGTTTTTT.

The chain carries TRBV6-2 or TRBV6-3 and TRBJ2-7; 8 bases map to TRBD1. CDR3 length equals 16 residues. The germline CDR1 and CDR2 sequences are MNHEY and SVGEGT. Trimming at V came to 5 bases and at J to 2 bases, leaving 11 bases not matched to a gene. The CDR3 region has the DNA TGTGCCAGCAGTCCCCCCAGGCGGACAGGGACCTACGAGCAGTACTTC. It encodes CASSPPRRTGTYEQYF.

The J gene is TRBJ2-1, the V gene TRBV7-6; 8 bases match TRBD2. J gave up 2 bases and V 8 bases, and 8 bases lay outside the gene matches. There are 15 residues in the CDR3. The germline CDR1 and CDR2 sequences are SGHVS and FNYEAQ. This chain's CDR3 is CASHPGGRPYNEQFF. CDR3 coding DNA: TGTGCCAGCCATCCCGGCGGGAGGCCCTACAATGAGCAGTTCTTC.